This T cell receptor beta chain was sequenced during a study of CD4+ T cells in melanoma. In regard to this clone: Its specificity is not known.

Generated by immunoSEQ multiplex PCR, the TCRdb table keeps only in-frame clones and is missing some. Of about 11,000 clones listed, less than 80% are singletons. The CDR3 sequence is 12 residues long. Trimming removed 7 bases from V and 10 bases from J; junction bases left unmatched: 3. Germline assignment: CDR1 MNHEY and CDR2 SVGAGI. Whole-study findings and limits: Neoantigen-specific CD4+ T cells in melanoma reportedly had diverse differentiation states.

The material sequenced was cells from a culture (not recorded whether cultured in vitro). The chain carries TRBV6-5 and TRBJ1-6, with 8 nucleotides matching TRBD1. The TCR originated in a human donor with melanoma. The CDR3 DNA follows: TGTGCCAGCACCACAGGGGGATCACCCCTCCACTTT. Its translation: CASTTGGSPLHF.